The 3 T cell receptor beta chains below come from one sample, sequenced in a study of T-cell memory formation after mild COVID-19. TCRdb processed the 5' RACE reads anew with MiXCR; each CDR3 protein has one entry. There are roughly 150,000 distinct CDR3 sequences in the sample; about 14% occur only once, and around an eighth lies in the top ten. The sequencing input was PBMCs or a T cell subset sorted from them (not recorded which). The source of these receptors is an adult woman who had mild COVID-19 (a few samples of this study predate the infection). Cell type and time point are not known.

The table lists this clonotype with a few counts. The rearrangement uses TRBV7-9 and TRBJ2-2; tentative D call: TRBD1 (6 bases). The CDR3 has 13 amino acids. Germline V gene sequence: CDR1 SEHNR, CDR2 FQNEAQ (reference sequence). Between the trimmed V and J ends, which lost 11 bases and 0 bases, there was a span of 10 bases. The CDR3 region has the DNA TGTGCCGAGGGACATGCGAACACCGGGGAGCTGTTTTTT. This gives the protein CAEGHANTGELFF.

The table lists this clonotype with many counts. The chain employs TRBV9 and TRBJ2-7; 9 bases agree with TRBD1. Germline lookup yields CDR1 SGDLS and CDR2 YYNGEE. Trimming took 4 bases from V and 4 from J; bases not matched to a gene: 12. The CDR3 contains 16 residues. CDR3 bases: TGTGCCAGCAGCTTGGGGGAGGACAGGGGCTCATACGAGCAGTACTTC. Residues: CASSLGEDRGSYEQYF. Complete variable domain (other parts from reference TRBV9 and TRBJ2-7): DSGVTQTPKHLITATGQRVTLRCSPRSGDLSVYWYQQSLDQGLQFLIQYYNGEERAKGNILERFSAQQFPDLHSELNLSSLELGDSALYFCASSLGEDRGSYEQYFGPGTRLTVT.

This clonotype was counted a few times. The rearrangement joins TRBV6-2 or TRBV6-3 to TRBJ2-1; D not resolved. V lost 6 bases and J lost 3, with 6 bases in between. CDR3 length: 12 residues. CDR1 is MNHEY and CDR2 is SVGEGT in the germline V gene. The chain's CDR3 is CASRADYNEQFF. Written as DNA, the CDR3 is TGTGCCAGCAGGGCAGACTACAATGAGCAGTTCTTC.